This TCR beta chain was documented in a study of blood T cells in healthy people across ages. The authors ran a second PCR of roughly 6 to 12 cycles using a sample-barcoded 5' primer and a J-beta primer mix. TCRdb passed the 5' RACE reads through MiXCR, listing each CDR3 protein once. Altogether some 750,000 distinct CDR3 sequences are present, 22% being singletons, with the ten largest covering around 22%. The table lists this clonotype with a few counts. The length of the CDR3 is 16 residues. This receptor was identified in a man aged 70-80 years in good health. V is TRBV21-1 and J is TRBJ1-6; the table names TRBD1, a call not compared with the DNA. TRBV21-1 is a listed pseudogene. Sequencing was performed on blood. CDR3 region: CASSPGQSSYNSPLHF. The CDR3 DNA reads TGTGCCAGCAGCCCCGGACAGAGCTCCTATAATTCACCCCTCCACTTT.